These 17 T cell receptor beta chains were all obtained from the same sample, sequenced in a study of blood T cell repertoires in COVID-19. Sequenced by immunoSEQ multiplex PCR; TCRdb stores in-frame clones only, minus some. In the table there are some 100,000 clones, more than 75% of which are singletons. Sequenced material: peripheral blood. The origin of the receptors is an elderly woman with active COVID-19.

V gene TRBV5-4 combines with J gene TRBJ2-1, with 14 nucleotides matching TRBD2. The CDR3 is 17 amino acids. V lost 5 bases to trimming and J lost 7 bases; unmatched junction nucleotides: 11. Germline V gene lookup returns CDR1 SGHNT and CDR2 YYREEE (reference sequence). CDR3 sequence (DNA): TGTGCCAGCAGTCAGGGACTAGCGGGAGTCAGTAGGAATGAGCAGTTCTTC. This gives the protein CASSQGLAGVSRNEQFF.

V is TRBV29-1 and J is TRBJ2-3; D might be TRBD2 (6 bases). V was shortened by 3 bases and J by 0 bases, with 10 bases between the two germline ends. This CDR3 has 14 residues. Germline V CDR1 and CDR2: SQVTM, ANQGSEA. This CDR3 is CSVEGRGSTDTQYF. The CDR3 DNA follows: TGCAGCGTTGAGGGGCGGGGAAGCACAGATACGCAGTATTTT.

The chain links TRBV29-1 to TRBJ2-3; 13 bases are shared with TRBD2. V gave up 8 bases and J gave up 3 bases; unmatched junction bases: 8. The CDR3 is 15 residues long. Germline CDR1 and CDR2: SQVTM and ANQGSEA. CDR3 coding DNA: TGCAGCACAAAGGGACTAGCGGGGAGTACAGATACGCAGTATTTT. This sequence encodes CSTKGLAGSTDTQYF.

V is TRBV3-1 (or the pseudogene TRBV3-2) and J is TRBJ2-5, with 8 nucleotides matching TRBD2. Trimming cost V 0 bases and J 4 bases; bases outside gene matches: 4. Germline V gene data show CDR1 as LGHDT and CDR2 as YNNKEL (reference sequence). This CDR3 has 15 residues. CDR3 DNA: TGTGCCAGCAGCCAAGACAGCGGGAGCGGAGAGACCCAGTACTTC. Translation gives CASSQDSGSGETQYF.

The chain joins TRBV11-2 to TRBJ2-1, with 8 bases fitting TRBD2. The CDR3 runs 16 residues. Germline CDR1 and CDR2: SGHAT and FQNNGV. Unmatched junction bases numbered 2, after V lost 0 bases and J lost 1 base. In DNA, the CDR3 is TGTGCCAGCAGCTTAGAGGCGGGAGGTTCCTACAATGAGCAGTTCTTC. Amino acid sequence: CASSLEAGGSYNEQFF.

This clone appeared a few times. The rearrangement uses TRBV3-1 (or the pseudogene TRBV3-2) and TRBJ1-1; 11 positions match TRBD1. With V trimmed by 0 bases and J by 1 base, 4 bases remained unmatched. CDR3 size: 17 residues. CDR1 is LGHDT and CDR2 is YNNKEL in the germline V gene (reference sequence). The CDR3 DNA reads TGTGCCAGCAGCCAAGAGGACAGGGGGCTTTGGAACACTGAAGCTTTCTTT. It yields the protein CASSQEDRGLWNTEAFF.

This clone was counted a single time. The V gene is TRBV5-6, the J gene TRBJ2-5; 8 bases fit TRBD1. With V trimmed by 5 bases and J by 5 bases, 2 bases remained unmatched. The length of the CDR3 is 12 residues. CDR1 is SGHDT and CDR2 is YYEEEE in the germline V gene. CDR3 nucleotides: TGTGCCAGCAGAAGACAGGGGGAGACCCAGTACTTC. It encodes CASRRQGETQYF. Looking up the rest from reference TRBV5-6 and TRBJ2-5 gives the full variable domain: DAGVTQSPTHLIKTRGQQVTLRCSPKSGHDTVSWYQQALGQGPQFIFQYYEEEERQRGNFPDRFSGHQFPNYSSELNVNALLLGDSALYLCASRRQGETQYFGPGTRLLVL.

This chain uses TRBV5-4 with TRBJ2-3; TRBD2 aligns across 12 bases. The CDR3 sequence is 16 residues long. Losses at the gene ends were 4 bases for V and 7 bases for J; bases not matched to a gene: 10. Germline V gene data show CDR1 as SGHNT and CDR2 as YYREEE (reference sequence). In DNA form, the CDR3 reads TGTGCCAGCAGCGATGCTAGCGGGGGGGGCACTTATACGCAGTATTTT. Amino acid sequence: CASSDASGGGTYTQYF.

The chain has TRBV10-3 and TRBJ2-7; TRBD2 is a possible D gene (6 bases). This CDR3 is built from 13 residues. Germline CDR1 ENHRY, CDR2 SYGVKD. The V and J ends lost 10 bases and 7 bases respectively, with 20 bases between them. In DNA form, the CDR3 reads TGTGCCACCAGCACCGGGGGTGGGAGGGAGCAGTACTTC. The encoded protein is CATSTGGGREQYF.

CDR3 in DNA: TGTGCCAGCAGCTCAGCACTAGCGGGGCACTACAATGAGCAGTTCTTC. It specifies CASSSALAGHYNEQFF. V is TRBV11-3 and J is TRBJ2-1, with 10 bases fitting TRBD2. The CDR3 length is 16 residues. Germline CDR1 reads SGHNT; CDR2 reads YENEEA. Trimming took 4 bases from V and 3 from J; bases not matched to a gene: 6.

This rearrangement joins TRBV6-6 to TRBJ2-7; TRBD2 agrees at 11 bases. Trimming at V came to 6 bases and at J to 12 bases, leaving 10 bases not matched to a gene. Germline CDR1 and CDR2: MNHNY and SVGAGI (reference sequence). The length of the CDR3 is 13 residues. This CDR3 reads CASRASSGRPLYF. The CDR3 nucleotides read TGTGCCAGCAGGGCTTCTAGCGGGAGGCCCCTGTACTTC.

V is TRBV5-5 and J is TRBJ2-1; D ambiguous. The CDR3 totals 13 residues. Trimming took 2 bases from V and 11 from J, leaving 14 bases between them. Germline V gene sequence: CDR1 SGHKS, CDR2 YYEKEE (reference sequence). The CDR3 protein is CASSLVPDSKQFF. Here the CDR3 DNA reads TGTGCCAGCAGCTTAGTACCAGATTCAAAGCAGTTCTTC.

The J gene is TRBJ1-6, the V gene TRBV27; D may be TRBD1 (5 bases). Trimming took 3 bases from V and 8 from J, leaving 17 bases between them. Germline CDR1 MNHEY, CDR2 SMNVEV (reference sequence). This CDR3 contains 16 residues. CDR3 region: CASSFRTQGLYSPLHF. The CDR3 DNA is TGTGCCAGCAGTTTCCGGACGCAGGGATTATATTCACCCCTCCACTTT.

The J gene is TRBJ2-7, the V gene TRBV18; 9 bases map to TRBD1. The CDR3 is 13 amino acids. Trimming cost V 6 bases and J 7 bases; bases outside gene matches: 7. In germline, CDR1 is KGHSH, CDR2 LQKENI. The CDR3 loop is CASSPGTGWEQYF. The CDR3 DNA reads TGTGCCAGCTCTCCCGGGACAGGGTGGGAGCAGTACTTC. The variable domain in full, completed from reference TRBV18 and TRBJ2-7, reads NAGVMQNPRHLVRRRGQEARLRCSPMKGHSHVYWYRQLPEEGLKFMVYLQKENIIDESGMPKERFSAEFPKEGPSILRIQQVVRGDSAAYFCASSPGTGWEQYFGPGTRLTVT.

The J gene is TRBJ2-2, the V gene TRBV7-2, with TRBD2 identical over 15 bases. Germline CDR1 SGHTA, CDR2 FQGNSA. Losses at the gene ends were 5 bases for V and 5 bases for J; bases not matched to a gene: 3. The CDR3 runs 16 residues. Here the CDR3 reads CASSLGTSGRTGELFF. In nucleotides, the CDR3 is TGTGCCAGCAGCCTCGGGACTAGCGGGAGGACCGGGGAGCTGTTTTTT.

Only one count was recorded for this clone. The chain couples TRBV5-1 to TRBJ2-3; 9 bases fit TRBD2. The CDR3 spans 16 residues. V shed 3 bases, J shed 2 bases, and the junction held 7 bases outside the gene matches. Germline V CDR1 and CDR2: SGHRS, YFSETQ. This CDR3 is CASSSGTSSYTDTQYF. CDR3 sequence (DNA): TGCGCCAGCAGCTCAGGGACTAGCAGTTACACAGATACGCAGTATTTT.

Written as DNA, the CDR3 is TGTGCCAGCAGCTTAACGGGCGACAGTCCCGAGCAGTACTTC. This encodes CASSLTGDSPEQYF. V and J are TRBV7-3 and TRBJ2-7; D may be TRBD1 (5 bases). CDR3 length equals 14 residues. Deletions cut 0 bases from V and 6 bases from J, with 12 bases between. CDR1 is SGHTA, CDR2 FQGTGA, per germline. The whole variable domain, remainder taken from reference TRBV7-3 and TRBJ2-7, is GAGVSQTPSNKVTEKGKYVELRCDPISGHTALYWYRQSLGQGPEFLIYFQGTGAADDSGLPNDRFFAVRPEGSVSTLKIQRTERGDSAVYLCASSLTGDSPEQYFGPGTRLTVT.